The present entry profiles one TCR beta chain with its context. Its specificity is unknown. Germline-derived CDR1 and CDR2 are MNHNS and SASEGT. The CDR3 is made up of 14 amino acids. Trimming took off 5 bases at V and 0 bases at J, with 8 bases between the two ends. The data were obtained in a study of siplizumab effects on memory and regulatory T cells. Study-level results: The authors mapped only a minor fraction of alloreactive clones to unstimulated subsets. Tregs that proliferated in siplizumab cultures did not have their suppressive function confirmed. About 75-95% of proliferating CD4+ or CD8+ clones had no assignable naive or memory phenotype. Both greater diversity than memory cells and a major contribution to the alloresponse seemed to characterize naive T cells.

The method was immunoSEQ multiplex PCR; TCRdb's version includes in-frame clones alone and lacks a portion of them. The table shows around 100,000 clones, with less than 95% occurring only once. Specimen: non-Treg CD4+ T cells sorted from blood. The V gene is TRBV6-1, the J gene TRBJ1-5; D call uncertain. This TCR was recovered from a human donor in good health. The CDR3 reads CASSKLRSNQPQHF. Written as DNA, the CDR3 is TGTGCCAGCAGTAAACTGCGTAGCAATCAGCCCCAGCATTTT.